The 13 T cell receptor beta chains listed next were all sequenced from one sample in a study of cytomegalovirus exposure and HLA in healthy donors (dated by TCRdb to between 2016 and 2019). The library came from the immunoSEQ multiplex PCR assay. A mixture of 60 forward primers for TCR Vbeta segments and 13 reverse primers for TCR Jbeta segments was used in the multiplex PCR. Imported from immuneACCESS, the table was reduced by TCRdb to in-frame sequences with V and J called. These copies leave out some clones; in studies compared against another copy, an unresolved V gene accounts for under half, and the cause of the remainder is not known. The sample contains 150,000 to 200,000 clones, around two thirds of them found a single time. The ten largest clonotypes hold roughly 2.9% of the sample. Sequencing was carried out using PBMCs. Every receptor here comes from a man in his forties in good health and CMV-seronegative.

The V gene is TRBV28, the J gene TRBJ2-2, with TRBD1 matching 8 bases. This CDR3 spans 17 amino acids. After removal of 6 bases from V and 4 bases from J, the junction contained 13 bases not matched to a gene. Germline V gene sequence: CDR1 MDHEN, CDR2 SYDVKM. In nucleotides, the CDR3 is TGTGCCAGCAGCCCAAATCAGGGGGCGATTACCACCGGGGAGCTGTTTTTT. This gives the protein CASSPNQGAITTGELFF.

This clone was detected a few times. The gene calls are TRBV6-5 and TRBJ2-7; maybe TRBD2 (5 bases). The CDR3 loop spans 16 amino acids. Germline V lookup: CDR1 MNHEY, CDR2 SVGAGI. V dropped 0 bases and J dropped 1 base, with 13 bases sitting between them. The CDR3: CASSYSMGAESYEQYF. As DNA, the CDR3 is TGTGCCAGCAGTTACTCAATGGGAGCGGAGTCCTACGAGCAGTACTTC.

With respect to this clone: The junction does not match germline at one end; this may be a read error. The chain is built from TRBV7-9 and TRBJ1-4; D gene unclear. Germline CDR1 reads SEHNR; CDR2 reads FQNEAQ (reference sequence). The CDR3 extends over 14 amino acids. The CDR3 sequence: CSSSFRTGNEKLFF. CDR3 in DNA: TGTTCCAGCAGCTTCCGGACTGGAAATGAAAAACTGTTTTTT.

This clone was recorded only once. This rearrangement joins TRBV7-2 to TRBJ2-3; D gene ambiguous. Germline CDR1 reads SGHTA; CDR2 reads FQGNSA. The germline V and J ends were trimmed by 0 bases and 1 base, with 11 bases remaining between them. The CDR3 contains 16 residues. The CDR3 sequence: CASSLALVYGTDTQYF. The CDR3 nucleotides are TGTGCCAGCAGCTTAGCTCTAGTGTATGGCACAGATACGCAGTATTTT. Drawing the rest from reference TRBV7-2 and TRBJ2-3, the complete variable domain is GAGVSQSPSNKVTEKGKDVELRCDPISGHTALYWYRQSLGQGLEFLIYFQGNSAPDKSGLPSDRFSAERTGGSVSTLTIQRTQQEDSAVYLCASSLALVYGTDTQYFGPGTRLTVL.

V usage is TRBV6-1 and J usage is TRBJ2-7, with a tentative D call TRBD1 (6 bases). Germline lookup yields CDR1 MNHNS and CDR2 SASEGT. The CDR3 has 14 amino acids. V gave up 5 bases and J gave up 3 bases, with 14 bases separating them. For the CDR3, the DNA is TGTGCCAGCAGTAACCGGGACAACTACTACGAGCAGTACTTC. This translates into CASSNRDNYYEQYF.

This clone has only a few counts. CDR3 nucleotides: TGTGCCAGCAGCCGACAAACAAACAGGGGGCACGGTGAAGCTTTCTTT. Encoded protein: CASSRQTNRGHGEAFF. The gene calls are TRBV27 and TRBJ1-1; 9 bases are a match to TRBD1. This CDR3 contains 16 residues. With 6 bases clipped from V and 7 bases from J, the junction kept 15 bases outside the gene matches. CDR1 is MNHEY, CDR2 SMNVEV, per germline (reference sequence).

J is TRBJ2-7 and V is TRBV18; 7 bases line up with TRBD2. CDR1 is KGHSH and CDR2 is LQKENI in the germline V gene. The length of the CDR3 is 14 residues. The V gene end was trimmed by 6 bases and the J gene end by 4 bases; junction bases not matched to a gene: 9. CDR3 sequence reads: CASSPSGGDYEQYF. Written as DNA, the CDR3 is TGTGCCAGCTCCCCATCGGGGGGTGATTACGAGCAGTACTTC.

This clone appeared a few times. The chain recombines TRBV30 with TRBJ2-1, with TRBD2 matching 10 bases. The V and J ends lost 5 bases and 4 bases, in that order; junction bases with no gene match: 5. Germline values: CDR1 GTSNPN, CDR2 SVGIG (reference sequence). The CDR3 is 14 amino acids. The CDR3 bases are TGTGCCTGGGATCCGGGACTAGCGTACAATGAGCAGTTCTTC. It translates to CAWDPGLAYNEQFF.

The chain joins TRBV30 to TRBJ2-7, with TRBD1 matching over 9 bases. CDR1 is GTSNPN and CDR2 is SVGIG in the germline V gene (reference sequence). The CDR3 is 14 amino acids. V lost 2 bases to trimming and J lost 3 bases; unmatched junction nucleotides: 5. Written as DNA, the CDR3 is TGTGCCTGGAGTCACGGGACAGGGCGCTACGAGCAGTACTTC. Protein sequence: CAWSHGTGRYEQYF.

V and J are TRBV27 and TRBJ2-7; 7 nucleotides line up with TRBD2. The germline gives CDR1 MNHEY, CDR2 SMNVEV (reference sequence). V lost 4 bases to trimming and J lost 5 bases; unmatched junction nucleotides: 11. This CDR3 is built from 15 residues. CDR3 amino acids: CASSSLARLAHEQYF. As DNA, the CDR3 is TGTGCCAGCAGTTCCCTAGCCAGACTAGCTCACGAGCAGTACTTC.

This clone was found a few times. V and J are TRBV9 and TRBJ2-3; D not certain. V was cut by 0 bases and J by 4 bases, with 6 bases left in between. Per the germline V gene, CDR1 is SGDLS and CDR2 is YYNGEE. This CDR3 is 13 amino acids long. The CDR3 reads CASSVGLADTQYF. The CDR3 region has the DNA TGTGCCAGCAGCGTAGGACTGGCAGATACGCAGTATTTT. Full variable domain (missing parts from reference TRBV9 and TRBJ2-3): DSGVTQTPKHLITATGQRVTLRCSPRSGDLSVYWYQQSLDQGLQFLIQYYNGEERAKGNILERFSAQQFPDLHSELNLSSLELGDSALYFCASSVGLADTQYFGPGTRLTVL.

The rearrangement links TRBV27 to TRBJ2-2, with D unresolved. This CDR3 is built from 14 residues. Germline lookup yields CDR1 MNHEY and CDR2 SMNVEV (reference sequence). The V end was cut by 4 bases, the J end by 0 bases, with 6 bases between. CDR3 in amino acids: CASSSRTNTGELFF. CDR3 DNA sequence: TGTGCCAGCAGTTCCAGAACGAACACCGGGGAGCTGTTTTTT.

The rearrangement uses TRBV2 and TRBJ1-5; the D is unclear. Germline V lookup: CDR1 SNHLY, CDR2 FYNNEI. V was cut by 8 bases and J by 7 bases, with 21 bases left in between. CDR3 length: 15 amino acids. The CDR3 loop reads CASGSRRVGRQPQHF. The CDR3, as DNA: TGTGCCAGCGGGAGCCGACGGGTAGGTCGCCAGCCCCAGCATTTT.